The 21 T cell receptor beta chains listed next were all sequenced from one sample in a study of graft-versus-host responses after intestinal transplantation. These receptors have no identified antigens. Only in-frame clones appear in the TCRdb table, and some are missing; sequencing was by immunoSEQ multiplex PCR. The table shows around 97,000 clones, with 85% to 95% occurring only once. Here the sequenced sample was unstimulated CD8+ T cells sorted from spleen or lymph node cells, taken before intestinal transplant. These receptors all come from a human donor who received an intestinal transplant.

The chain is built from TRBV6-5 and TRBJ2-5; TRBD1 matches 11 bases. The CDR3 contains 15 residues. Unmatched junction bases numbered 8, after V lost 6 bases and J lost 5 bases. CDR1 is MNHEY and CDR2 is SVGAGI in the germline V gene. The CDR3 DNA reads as TGTGCCAGCAGCAATGGACAGGGGGCCAAGGAGACCCAGTACTTC. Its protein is CASSNGQGAKETQYF.

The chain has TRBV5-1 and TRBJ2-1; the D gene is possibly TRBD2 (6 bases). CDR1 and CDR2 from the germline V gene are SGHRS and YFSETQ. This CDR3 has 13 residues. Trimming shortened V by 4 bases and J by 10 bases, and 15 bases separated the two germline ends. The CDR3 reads CASSDFLSGEQFF. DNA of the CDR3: TGCGCCAGCAGCGATTTTCTGAGCGGGGAGCAGTTCTTC.

CDR3 sequence: CASTPGAGVWNEQFF. Written as DNA, the CDR3 is TGTGCCAGCACCCCGGGGGCGGGGGTATGGAATGAGCAGTTCTTC. The V and J genes are TRBV7-2 and TRBJ2-1, with D perhaps matching TRBD2 (7 bases). Germline V lookup: CDR1 SGHTA, CDR2 FQGNSA. V was shortened by 7 bases and J by 7 bases, with 20 bases between the two germline ends. The CDR3 is 15 amino acids.

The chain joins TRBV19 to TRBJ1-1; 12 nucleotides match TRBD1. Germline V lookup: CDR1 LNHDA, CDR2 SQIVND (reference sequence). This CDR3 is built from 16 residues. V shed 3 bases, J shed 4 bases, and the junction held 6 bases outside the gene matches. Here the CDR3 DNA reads TGTGCCAGTAGTATTGGGACAGGGGGCGCCGGCACTGAAGCTTTCTTT. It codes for CASSIGTGGAGTEAFF.

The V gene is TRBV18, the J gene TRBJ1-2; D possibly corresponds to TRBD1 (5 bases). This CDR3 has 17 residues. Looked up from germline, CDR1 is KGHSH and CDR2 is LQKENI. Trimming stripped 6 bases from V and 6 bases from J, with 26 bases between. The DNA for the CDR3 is TGTGCCAGCTCCCATATTAGGAGGGACCAAGCATTACATGGCTACACCTTC. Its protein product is CASSHIRRDQALHGYTF.

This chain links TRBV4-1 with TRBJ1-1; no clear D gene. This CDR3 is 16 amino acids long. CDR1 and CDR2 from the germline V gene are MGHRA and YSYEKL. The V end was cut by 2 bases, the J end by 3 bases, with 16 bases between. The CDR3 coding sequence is TGCGCCAGCAGCCAATTGACCCGCGGTAGGGACACTGAAGCTTTCTTT. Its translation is CASSQLTRGRDTEAFF.

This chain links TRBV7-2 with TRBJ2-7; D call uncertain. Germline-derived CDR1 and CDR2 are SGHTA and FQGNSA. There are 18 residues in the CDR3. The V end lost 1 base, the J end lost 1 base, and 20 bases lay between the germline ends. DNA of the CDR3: TGTGCCAGCAGCTTAGGGGGTCCCTTAAGGAGTCTGTCCTACGAGCAGTACTTC. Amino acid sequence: CASSLGGPLRSLSYEQYF.

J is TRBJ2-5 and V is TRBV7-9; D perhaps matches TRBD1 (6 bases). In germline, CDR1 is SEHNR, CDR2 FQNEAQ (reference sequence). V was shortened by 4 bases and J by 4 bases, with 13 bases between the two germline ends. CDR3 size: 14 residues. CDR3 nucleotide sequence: TGTGCCAGCAGCTCGCCGGGACACGGAGAGACCCAGTACTTC. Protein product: CASSSPGHGETQYF.

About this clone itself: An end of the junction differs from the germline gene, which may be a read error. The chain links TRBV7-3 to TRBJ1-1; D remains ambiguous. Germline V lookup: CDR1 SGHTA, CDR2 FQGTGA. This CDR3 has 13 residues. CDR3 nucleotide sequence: TGTGCCAGCAGCATAACAGTGAACACTGAAGCTTTCTTT. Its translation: CASSITVNTEAFF.

Here the CDR3 DNA reads TGTGCCAGCAGCCCAACCGACAGAGAAGAGACCCAGTACTTC. This translates into CASSPTDREETQYF. The rearrangement uses TRBV7-9 and TRBJ2-5, with D maybe TRBD1 (5 bases). V gave up 5 bases and J gave up 3 bases, with 13 bases separating them. CDR3 size: 14 residues. CDR1 is SEHNR and CDR2 is FQNEAQ in the germline V gene (reference sequence).

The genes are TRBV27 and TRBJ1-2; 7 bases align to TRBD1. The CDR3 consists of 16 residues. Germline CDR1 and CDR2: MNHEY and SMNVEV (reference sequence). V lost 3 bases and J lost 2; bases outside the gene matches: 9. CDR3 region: CASSLGLDRVNYGYTF. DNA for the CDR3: TGTGCCAGCAGTTTGGGACTTGACAGGGTCAACTATGGCTACACCTTC.

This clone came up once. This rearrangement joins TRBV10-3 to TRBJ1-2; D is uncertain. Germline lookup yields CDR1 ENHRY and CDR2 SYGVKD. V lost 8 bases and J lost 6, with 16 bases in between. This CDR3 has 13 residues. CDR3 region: CAIARRSGDGYTF. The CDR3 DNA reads TGTGCCATCGCCCGGAGGTCTGGGGATGGCTACACCTTC.

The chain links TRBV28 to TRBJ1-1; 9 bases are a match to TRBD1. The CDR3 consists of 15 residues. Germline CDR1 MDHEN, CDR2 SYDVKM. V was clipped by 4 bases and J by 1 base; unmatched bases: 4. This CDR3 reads CASSSRTGANTEAFF. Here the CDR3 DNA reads TGTGCCAGCAGTTCCCGGACAGGGGCGAACACTGAAGCTTTCTTT.

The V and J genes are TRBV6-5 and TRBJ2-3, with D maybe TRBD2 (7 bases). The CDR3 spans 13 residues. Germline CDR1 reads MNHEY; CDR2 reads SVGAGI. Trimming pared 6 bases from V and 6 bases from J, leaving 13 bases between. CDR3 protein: CASSDEGGDTQYF. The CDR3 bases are TGTGCCAGCAGCGACGAGGGGGGGGATACGCAGTATTTT.

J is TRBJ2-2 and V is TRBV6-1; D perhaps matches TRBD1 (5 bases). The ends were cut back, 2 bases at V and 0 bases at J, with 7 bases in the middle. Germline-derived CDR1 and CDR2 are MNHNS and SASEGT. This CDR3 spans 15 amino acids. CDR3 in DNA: TGTGCCAGCAGTGAACTGGGGCCGAACACCGGGGAGCTGTTTTTT. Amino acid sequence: CASSELGPNTGELFF.

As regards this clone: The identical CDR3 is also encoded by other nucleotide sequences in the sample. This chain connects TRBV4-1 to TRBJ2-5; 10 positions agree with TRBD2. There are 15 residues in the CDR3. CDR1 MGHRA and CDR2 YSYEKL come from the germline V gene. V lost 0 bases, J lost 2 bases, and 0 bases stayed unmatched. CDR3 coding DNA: TGCGCCAGCAGCCAAGAAGCGGGAGGGCAAGAGACCCAGTACTTC. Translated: CASSQEAGGQETQYF.

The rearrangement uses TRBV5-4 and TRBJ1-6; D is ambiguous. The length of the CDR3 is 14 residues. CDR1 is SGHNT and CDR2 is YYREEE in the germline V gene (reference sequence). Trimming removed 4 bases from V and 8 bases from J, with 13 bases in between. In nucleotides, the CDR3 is TGTGCCAGCAGCACTCAGGAGTCCCATTCACCCCTCCACTTT. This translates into CASSTQESHSPLHF. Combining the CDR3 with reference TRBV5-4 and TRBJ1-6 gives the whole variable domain ETGVTQSPTHLIKTRGQQVTLRCSSQSGHNTVSWYQQALGQGPQFIFQYYREEENGRGNFPPRFSGLQFPNYSSELNVNALELDDSALYLCASSTQESHSPLHFGNGTRLTVT.

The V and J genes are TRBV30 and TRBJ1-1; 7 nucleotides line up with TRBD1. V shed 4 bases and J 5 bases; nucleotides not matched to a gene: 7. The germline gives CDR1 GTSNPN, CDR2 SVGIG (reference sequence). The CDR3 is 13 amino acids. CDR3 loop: CAWNPQGGTEAFF. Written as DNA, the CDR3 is TGTGCCTGGAACCCCCAGGGGGGTACTGAAGCTTTCTTT.

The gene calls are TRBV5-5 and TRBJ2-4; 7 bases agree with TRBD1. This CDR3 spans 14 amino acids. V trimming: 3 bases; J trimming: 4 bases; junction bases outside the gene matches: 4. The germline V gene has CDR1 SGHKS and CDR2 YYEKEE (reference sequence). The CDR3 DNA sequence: TGTGCCAGCAGCTCTGGGACAGAAAAAAACATTCAGTACTTC. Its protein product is CASSSGTEKNIQYF.

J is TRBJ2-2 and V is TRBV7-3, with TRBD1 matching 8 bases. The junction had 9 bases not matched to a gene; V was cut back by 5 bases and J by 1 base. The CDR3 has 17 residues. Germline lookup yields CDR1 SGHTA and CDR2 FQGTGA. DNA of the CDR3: TGTGCCAGCAGCCCGATCCTCAGGGGGCGGAACACCGGGGAGCTGTTTTTT. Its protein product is CASSPILRGRNTGELFF.

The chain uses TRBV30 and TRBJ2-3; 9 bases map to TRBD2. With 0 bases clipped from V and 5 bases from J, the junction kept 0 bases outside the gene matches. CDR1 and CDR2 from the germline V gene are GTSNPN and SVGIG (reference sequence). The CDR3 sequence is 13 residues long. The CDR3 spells CAWSVLAGDTQYF. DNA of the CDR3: TGTGCCTGGAGTGTACTAGCGGGAGATACGCAGTATTTT.